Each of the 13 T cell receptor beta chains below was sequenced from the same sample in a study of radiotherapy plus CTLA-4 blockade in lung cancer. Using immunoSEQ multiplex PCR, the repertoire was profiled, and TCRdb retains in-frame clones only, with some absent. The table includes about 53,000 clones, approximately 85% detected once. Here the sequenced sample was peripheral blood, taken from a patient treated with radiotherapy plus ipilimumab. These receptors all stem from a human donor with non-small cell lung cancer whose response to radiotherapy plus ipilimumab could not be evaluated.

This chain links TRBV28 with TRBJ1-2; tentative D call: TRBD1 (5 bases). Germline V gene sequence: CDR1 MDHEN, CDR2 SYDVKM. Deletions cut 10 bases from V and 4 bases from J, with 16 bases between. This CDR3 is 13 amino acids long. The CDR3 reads CATRDSEGYGYTF. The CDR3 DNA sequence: TGTGCCACTAGGGACTCGGAGGGCTATGGCTACACCTTC.

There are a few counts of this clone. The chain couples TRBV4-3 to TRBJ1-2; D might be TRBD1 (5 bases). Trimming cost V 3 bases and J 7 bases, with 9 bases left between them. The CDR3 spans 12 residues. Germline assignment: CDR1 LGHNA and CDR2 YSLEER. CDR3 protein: CASSHSDSGYTF. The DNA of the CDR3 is TGCGCCAGCAGCCATTCCGACAGTGGCTACACCTTC.

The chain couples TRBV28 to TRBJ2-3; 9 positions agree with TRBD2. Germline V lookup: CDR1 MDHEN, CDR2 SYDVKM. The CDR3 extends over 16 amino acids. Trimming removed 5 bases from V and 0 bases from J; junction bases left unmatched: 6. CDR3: CASSPIGTSSTDTQYF. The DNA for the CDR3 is TGTGCCAGCAGTCCCATCGGGACTAGCAGCACAGATACGCAGTATTTT.

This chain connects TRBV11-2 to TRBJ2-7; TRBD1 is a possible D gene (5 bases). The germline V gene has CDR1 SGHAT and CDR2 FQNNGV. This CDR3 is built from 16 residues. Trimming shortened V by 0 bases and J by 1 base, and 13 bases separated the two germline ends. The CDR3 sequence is CASSLDLGVGSYEQYF. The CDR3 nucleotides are TGTGCCAGCAGCTTAGATTTAGGGGTGGGGTCCTACGAGCAGTACTTC.

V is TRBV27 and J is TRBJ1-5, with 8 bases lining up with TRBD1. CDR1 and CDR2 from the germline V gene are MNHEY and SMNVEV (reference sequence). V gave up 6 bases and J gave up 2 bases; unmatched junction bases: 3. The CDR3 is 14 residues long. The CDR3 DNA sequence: TGTGCCAGCAGAGGACAGGGAGGCAATCAGCCCCAGCATTTT. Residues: CASRGQGGNQPQHF.

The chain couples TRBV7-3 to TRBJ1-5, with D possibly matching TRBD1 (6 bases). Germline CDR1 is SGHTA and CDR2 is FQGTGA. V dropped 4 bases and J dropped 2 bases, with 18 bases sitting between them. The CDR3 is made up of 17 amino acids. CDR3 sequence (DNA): TGTGCCAGCAGCTGGGGCGCGGGGGGGCGGTGCAATCAGCCCCAGCATTTT. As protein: CASSWGAGGRCNQPQHF. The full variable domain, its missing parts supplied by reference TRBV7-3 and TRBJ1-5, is GAGVSQTPSNKVTEKGKYVELRCDPISGHTALYWYRQSLGQGPEFLIYFQGTGAADDSGLPNDRFFAVRPEGSVSTLKIQRTERGDSAVYLCASSWGAGGRCNQPQHFGDGTRLSIL.

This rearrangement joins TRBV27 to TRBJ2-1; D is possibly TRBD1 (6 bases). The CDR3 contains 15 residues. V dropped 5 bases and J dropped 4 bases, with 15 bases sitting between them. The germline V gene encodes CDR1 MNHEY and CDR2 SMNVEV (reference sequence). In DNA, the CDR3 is TGTGCCAGCAGTCAACCAAGGGGGACGTACAATGAGCAGTTCTTC. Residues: CASSQPRGTYNEQFF.

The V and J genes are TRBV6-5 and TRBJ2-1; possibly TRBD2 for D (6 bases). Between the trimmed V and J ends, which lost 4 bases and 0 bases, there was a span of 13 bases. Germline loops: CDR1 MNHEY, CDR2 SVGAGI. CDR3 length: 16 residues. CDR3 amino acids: CASSSEGHNSYNEQFF. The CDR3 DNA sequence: TGTGCCAGCAGTTCGGAGGGGCACAACTCCTACAATGAGCAGTTCTTC.

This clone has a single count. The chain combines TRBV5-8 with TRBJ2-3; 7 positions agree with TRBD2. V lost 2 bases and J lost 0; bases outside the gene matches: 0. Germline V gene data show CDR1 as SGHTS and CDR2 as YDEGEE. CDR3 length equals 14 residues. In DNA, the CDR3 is TGTGCCAGCAGCTTACTAGCGAGCACAGATACGCAGTATTTT. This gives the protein CASSLLASTDTQYF.

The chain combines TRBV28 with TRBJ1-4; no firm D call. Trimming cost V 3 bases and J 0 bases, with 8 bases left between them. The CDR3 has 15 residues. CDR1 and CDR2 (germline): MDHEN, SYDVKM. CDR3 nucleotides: TGTGCCAGCAGTTTCACAGCAGCAACTAATGAAAAACTGTTTTTT. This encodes CASSFTAATNEKLFF.

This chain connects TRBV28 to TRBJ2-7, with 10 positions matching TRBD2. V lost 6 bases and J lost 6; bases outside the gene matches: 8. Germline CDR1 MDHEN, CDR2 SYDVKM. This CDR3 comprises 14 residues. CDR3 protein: CASRASGSGSEQYF. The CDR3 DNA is TGTGCCAGCAGGGCTAGCGGGAGTGGATCCGAGCAGTACTTC.

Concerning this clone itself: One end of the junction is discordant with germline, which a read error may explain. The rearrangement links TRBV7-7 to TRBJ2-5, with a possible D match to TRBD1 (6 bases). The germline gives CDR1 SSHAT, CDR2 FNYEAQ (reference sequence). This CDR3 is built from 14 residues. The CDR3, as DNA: TGTGCTAGCAGCCCGGCTGGGGGCGCGGAGACCCAGTACTTC. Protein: CASSPAGGAETQYF.

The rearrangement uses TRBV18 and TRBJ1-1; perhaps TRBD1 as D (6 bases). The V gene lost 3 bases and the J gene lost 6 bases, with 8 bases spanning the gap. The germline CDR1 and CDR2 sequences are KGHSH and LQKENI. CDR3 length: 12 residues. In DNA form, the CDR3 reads TGTGCCAGCTCACCTGGGGGCGCTGAAGCTTTCTTT. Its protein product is CASSPGGAEAFF.